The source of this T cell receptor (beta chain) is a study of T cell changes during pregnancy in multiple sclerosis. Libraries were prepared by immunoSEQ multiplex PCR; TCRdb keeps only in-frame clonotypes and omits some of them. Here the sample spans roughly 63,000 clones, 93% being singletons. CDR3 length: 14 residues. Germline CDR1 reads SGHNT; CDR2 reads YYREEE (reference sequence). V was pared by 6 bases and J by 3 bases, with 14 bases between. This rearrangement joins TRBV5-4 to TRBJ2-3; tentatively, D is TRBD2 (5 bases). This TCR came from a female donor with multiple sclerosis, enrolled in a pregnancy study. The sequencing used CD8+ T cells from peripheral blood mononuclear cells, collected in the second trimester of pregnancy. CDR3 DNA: TGTGCCAGCAACCCGGACTTGGGAACAGATACGCAGTATTTT. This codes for CASNPDLGTDTQYF.